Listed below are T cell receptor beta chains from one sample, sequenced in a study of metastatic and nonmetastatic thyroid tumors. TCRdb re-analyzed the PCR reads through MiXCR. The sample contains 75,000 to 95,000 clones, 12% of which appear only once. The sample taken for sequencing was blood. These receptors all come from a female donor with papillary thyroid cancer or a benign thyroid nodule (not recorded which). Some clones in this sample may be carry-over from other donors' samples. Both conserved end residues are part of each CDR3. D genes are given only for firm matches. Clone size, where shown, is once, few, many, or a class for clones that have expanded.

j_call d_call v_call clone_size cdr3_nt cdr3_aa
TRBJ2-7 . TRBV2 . TGTGCCAGCAGTGGAAAGACTAGGAACTACGAGCAGTACTTC CASSGKTRNYEQYF
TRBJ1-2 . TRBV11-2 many TGTGCCAGCAGCCCGGGGGTGGTTCGGGGGAGTAGTAACTATGGCTACACCTTC CASSPGVVRGSSNYGYTF
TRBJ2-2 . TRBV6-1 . TGTGCCAGCAGGAGTAGCGAGGTAACCGGGGAGCTGTTTTTT CASRSSEVTGELFF
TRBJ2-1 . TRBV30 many TGTGCCTGGAGTGTTGGGACTTCCAATGAGCAGTTCTTC CAWSVGTSNEQFF
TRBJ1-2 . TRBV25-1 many TGTGCCAGCAGTACGACAGGCAAGAAGAGATCTGGCTACACCTTC CASSTTGKKRSGYTF
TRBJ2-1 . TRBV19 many TGTGCCAGTAGTAGATCAGCGGATTCCTACAATGAGCAGTTCTTC CASSRSADSYNEQFF
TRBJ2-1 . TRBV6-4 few TGTGCCAGTAGTCCCCGGGTGGAGGGGTACAATGAGCAGTTCTTC CASSPRVEGYNEQFF
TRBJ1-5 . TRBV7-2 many TGTGCCAGCAGCGACGTAGTTTGGGGAGATCAGCCCCAGCATTTT CASSDVVWGDQPQHF
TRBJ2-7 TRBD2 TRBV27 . TGTGCCAGCAGTCTATCCGGGACTAGCGTTGACGAGCAGTACTTC CASSLSGTSVDEQYF
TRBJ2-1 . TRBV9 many TGTGCCAGCAGCGCCGAAACCGGGACGGCCCGGGGCAATGAGCAGTTCTTC CASSAETGTARGNEQFF
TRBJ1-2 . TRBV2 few TGTGCCAGCAGTGATGGGGCAGGATATGGCTACACCTTC CASSDGAGYGYTF
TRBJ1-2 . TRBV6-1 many TGTGCCAGCAGTGGGACAGTTAACTATGGCTACACCTTC CASSGTVNYGYTF
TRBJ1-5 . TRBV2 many TGTGCCAGCAGTGAAGTGAGGAATCAGCCCCAGCATTTT CASSEVRNQPQHF
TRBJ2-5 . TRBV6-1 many TGTGCCAGCAGTTATGGGACACAGCAAGAGACCCAGTACTTC CASSYGTQQETQYF
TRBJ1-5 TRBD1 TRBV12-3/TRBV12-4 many TGTGCCAGCACCTTCAGGGGGGGATACAATCAGCCCCAGCATTTT CASTFRGGYNQPQHF
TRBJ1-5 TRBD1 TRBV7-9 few TGTGCCAGCAGCCTTATACAGGGGGGGGGCAATCAGCCCCAGCATTTT CASSLIQGGGNQPQHF
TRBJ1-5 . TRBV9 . TGTGCCAGCAGCGAGGGGACATCGAGCAATCAGCCCCAGCATTTT CASSEGTSSNQPQHF
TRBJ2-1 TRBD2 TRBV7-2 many TGTGCCAGCAGGACACAGCAACTAGCGGGATACAATGAGCAGTTCTTC CASRTQQLAGYNEQFF
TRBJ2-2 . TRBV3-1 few TGTGCCAGCAGCCAGGGTGTCTCCACGACTCGAGGACGAGGGGAGCTGTTTTTT CASSQGVSTTRGRGELFF
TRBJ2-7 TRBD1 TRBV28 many TGTGCCAGCAGGGCGGGACAGGGCTTCGAGCAGTACTTC CASRAGQGFEQYF
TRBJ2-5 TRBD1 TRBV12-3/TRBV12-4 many TGTGCCAGCAGTTTGGGACAGGGCCAAGAGATCCAGTACTTC CASSLGQGQEIQYF
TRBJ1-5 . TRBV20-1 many TGCAGTGCTAGAGATCTGGGCCCTAGCAATCAGCCCCAGCATTTT CSARDLGPSNQPQHF
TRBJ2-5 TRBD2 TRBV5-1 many TGCGCCAGCAGCTCCACAGGGACTAGCGGGAGAGAGACCCAGTACTTC CASSSTGTSGRETQYF
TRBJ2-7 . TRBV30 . TGTGCCAGTAACTTAGGGACCCACGAGCAGTACTTC CASNLGTHEQYF
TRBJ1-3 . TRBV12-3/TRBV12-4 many TGTGCCAGCAGACCCACAGGGAGGGCTGGAAACACCATATATTTT CASRPTGRAGNTIYF
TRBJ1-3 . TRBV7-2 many TGTGCCAGCAGCCAAGGGGCGGGAAACACCATATATTTT CASSQGAGNTIYF
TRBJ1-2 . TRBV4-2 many TGTGCCAGCAGCCAAGCTCTAGGACAGAACTATGGCTACACCTTC CASSQALGQNYGYTF
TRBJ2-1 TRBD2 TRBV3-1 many TGTGCCAGCAGCCGCGCCCTACTAGCGGGGCACAATGAGCAGTTCTTC CASSRALLAGHNEQFF
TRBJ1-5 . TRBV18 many TGTGCCAGCTCACCAGCAGGGGTACCTTATGGCAATCAGCCCCAGCATTTT CASSPAGVPYGNQPQHF
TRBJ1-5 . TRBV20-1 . TGCAGTGCTCGACAGCCAGGGGAAAAGCCCCAGCATTTT CSARQPGEKPQHF
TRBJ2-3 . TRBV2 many TGTGCCAGCATGGATTTCGTCCCAGATACGCAGTATTTT CASMDFVPDTQYF
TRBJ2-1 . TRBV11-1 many TGTGCCAGCAGCTTAGTCGGTAGCGGAGCCTACAATGAGCAGTTCTTC CASSLVGSGAYNEQFF
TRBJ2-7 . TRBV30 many TGTGCCTGGAACAGGGACAACTACGAGCAGTACTTC CAWNRDNYEQYF
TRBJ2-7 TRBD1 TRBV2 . TGTGCCAGCGTAGGGACAGCCTACGAGCAGTACTTC CASVGTAYEQYF
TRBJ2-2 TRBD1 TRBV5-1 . TGCGCCAGCAGCCCGAATCCGGGACAGGGGGCCGGGGAGCTGTTTTTT CASSPNPGQGAGELFF
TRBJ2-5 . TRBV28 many TGTGCCAGCAGTTTCCTGCCACAGGACCAAGAGACCCAGTACTTC CASSFLPQDQETQYF
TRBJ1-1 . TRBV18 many TGTGCCAGCTCACCCGCGACCCTACAGGGCGCCGCTGAAGCTTTCTTT CASSPATLQGAAEAFF
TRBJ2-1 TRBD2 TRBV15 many TGTGCCACCAGCAGAACCGGTAGCGGGCTGGATGAGCAGTTCTTC CATSRTGSGLDEQFF
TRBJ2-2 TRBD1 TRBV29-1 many TGCAGCGTCCAGGGGACAGGCAACACCGGGGAGCTGTTTTTT CSVQGTGNTGELFF
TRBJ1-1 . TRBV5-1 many TGCGCCAGCACCCCGGCGGGGGCAGGCATGAACACTGAAGCTTTCTTT CASTPAGAGMNTEAFF
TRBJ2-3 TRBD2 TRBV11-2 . TGTGCCAGCAGCTCCCTAGCGGGAGGATGGGGCACAGATACGCAGTATTTT CASSSLAGGWGTDTQYF
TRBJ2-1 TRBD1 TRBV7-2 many TGTGCCAGCAGGGGACAGGGGGCAGCCTATGAGCAGTTCTTC CASRGQGAAYEQFF
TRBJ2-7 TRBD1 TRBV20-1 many TGCAGTGCTAGAGTAGGGACAGCTACCTACGAGCAGTACTTC CSARVGTATYEQYF
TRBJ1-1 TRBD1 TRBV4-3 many TGCGCCAGCAGCCCTTCCGACAGGGGCACTGAAGCTTTCTTT CASSPSDRGTEAFF
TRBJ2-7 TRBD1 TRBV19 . TGTGCCAGTAGTCCGACAGGGATCACCTACGAGCAGTACTTC CASSPTGITYEQYF
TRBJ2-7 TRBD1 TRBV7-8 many TGTGCCAGCAGCTTAGGGATAGGGACAGGGAACGAGCAGTACTTC CASSLGIGTGNEQYF